Reported below is one T cell receptor beta chain. The antigen remains unidentified. This entry comes from a study of cytomegalovirus exposure and HLA in healthy donors. Study-wide results and limits: In an earlier analysis, productive rearrangement rates for most beta V segments clustered near 87% or 30%. Several of the most significant clusters appeared, in a later analysis, to be linked to common viral pathogens.

The PCR employed 60 Vbeta primers together with 13 Jbeta primers. Some clones are missing from TCRdb's copy, which holds only in-frame ones; the method was immunoSEQ multiplex PCR. The sample consists of 200,000 or so clones, roughly 74% of them appearing once. The source is a woman in her 30s in good health and CMV-seropositive. The sample consisted of PBMCs.

The CDR3 DNA reads TGTGCCAGCAGGGCGGCGGGGAGCGGCTACACCTTC. Translation: CASRAAGSGYTF. This chain joins TRBV28 and TRBJ1-2; D is ambiguous. V was cut by 6 bases and J by 8 bases, with 13 bases left in between. The germline CDR1 and CDR2 sequences are MDHEN and SYDVKM. The CDR3 is 12 amino acids.